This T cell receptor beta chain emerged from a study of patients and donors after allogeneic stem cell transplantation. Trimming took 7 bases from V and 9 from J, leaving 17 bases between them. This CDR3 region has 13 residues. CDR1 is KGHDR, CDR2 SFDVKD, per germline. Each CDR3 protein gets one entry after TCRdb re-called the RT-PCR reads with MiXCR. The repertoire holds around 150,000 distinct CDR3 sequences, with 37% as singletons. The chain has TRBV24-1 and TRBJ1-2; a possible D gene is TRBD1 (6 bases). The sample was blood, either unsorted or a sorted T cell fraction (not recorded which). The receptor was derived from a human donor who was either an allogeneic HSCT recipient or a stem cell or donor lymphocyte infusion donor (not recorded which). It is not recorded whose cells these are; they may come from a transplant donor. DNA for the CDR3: TGTGCCACCAGCGCCGGGACACCTCTTCGCTACACCTTC. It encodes CATSAGTPLRYTF.